A single sample is the source of the 5 T cell receptor beta chains below, sequenced in a study of cytomegalovirus exposure and HLA in healthy donors. Primers included in the PCR were 60 Vbeta and 13 Jbeta primers. Assay used: immunoSEQ multiplex PCR; TCRdb lists only in-frame clones, some missing. The sample lists some 250,000 clones, about 81% occurring once. Sequenced: PBMCs. The receptors stem from a woman aged 35 to 49 in good health and CMV-seropositive.

V usage is TRBV5-1 and J usage is TRBJ2-3, with D tentatively TRBD1 (7 bases). The CDR3 spans 17 residues. V was clipped by 6 bases and J by 3 bases, with 23 bases between them. Germline V lookup: CDR1 SGHRS, CDR2 YFSETQ. The CDR3 sequence is CASTEHGGGGGTDTQYF. The CDR3 nucleotides read TGCGCCAGCACCGAGCACGGTGGAGGGGGCGGAACAGATACGCAGTATTTT.

This rearrangement joins TRBV30 to TRBJ2-3, with a possible D match to TRBD1 (6 bases). The ends were cut back, 3 bases at V and 1 base at J, with 14 bases in the middle. Per the germline V gene, CDR1 is GTSNPN and CDR2 is SVGIG (reference sequence). CDR3 size: 15 residues. CDR3 protein: CAWSEMRTGTDTQYF. The CDR3 DNA is TGTGCCTGGAGCGAGATGAGGACAGGCACAGATACGCAGTATTTT.

The CDR3 DNA is TGTGCCTGGACCGCACAGGGGGCCCATCAGCCCCAGCATTTT. It translates to CAWTAQGAHQPQHF. The chain carries TRBV30 and TRBJ1-5; 9 bases are a match to TRBD1. V trimming: 4 bases; J trimming: 5 bases; junction bases outside the gene matches: 6. Germline V gene data show CDR1 as GTSNPN and CDR2 as SVGIG (reference sequence). The CDR3 covers 14 residues.

The genes are TRBV30 and TRBJ1-4; tentatively, D is TRBD1 (5 bases). V was clipped by 0 bases and J by 2 bases, with 13 bases between them. The CDR3 has 16 residues. The germline CDR1 and CDR2 sequences are GTSNPN and SVGIG (reference sequence). CDR3 DNA: TGTGCCTGGAGTGTCCTACCAGGGTGGACTAATGAAAAACTGTTTTTT. Amino acid sequence: CAWSVLPGWTNEKLFF.

For the CDR3, the DNA is TGCGCCAGCAGCTTGGCTTCCGGGATTGATGAGCAGTTCTTC. Protein product: CASSLASGIDEQFF. The genes are TRBV5-1 and TRBJ2-1, with D tentatively TRBD2 (5 bases). The V gene lost 0 bases and the J gene lost 8 bases, with 12 bases spanning the gap. The CDR3 length is 14 residues. Looked up from germline, CDR1 is SGHRS and CDR2 is YFSETQ.